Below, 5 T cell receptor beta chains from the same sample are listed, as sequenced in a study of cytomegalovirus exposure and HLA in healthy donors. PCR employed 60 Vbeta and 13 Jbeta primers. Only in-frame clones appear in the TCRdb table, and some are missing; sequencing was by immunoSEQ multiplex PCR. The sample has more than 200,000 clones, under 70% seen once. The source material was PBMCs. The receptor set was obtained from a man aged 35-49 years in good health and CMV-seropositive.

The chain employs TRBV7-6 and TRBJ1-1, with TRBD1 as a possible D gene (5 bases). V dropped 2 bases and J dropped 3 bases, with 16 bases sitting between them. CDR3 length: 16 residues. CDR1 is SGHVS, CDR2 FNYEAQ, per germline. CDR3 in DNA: TGTGCCAGCAGCTTATTGGGGGGACCGCGGGACACTGAAGCTTTCTTT. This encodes CASSLLGGPRDTEAFF. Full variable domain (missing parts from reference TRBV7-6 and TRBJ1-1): GAGVSQSPRYKVTKRGQDVALRCDPISGHVSLYWYRQALGQGPEFLTYFNYEAQQDKSGLPNDRFSAERPEGSISTLTIQRTEQRDSAMYRCASSLLGGPRDTEAFFGQGTRLTVV.

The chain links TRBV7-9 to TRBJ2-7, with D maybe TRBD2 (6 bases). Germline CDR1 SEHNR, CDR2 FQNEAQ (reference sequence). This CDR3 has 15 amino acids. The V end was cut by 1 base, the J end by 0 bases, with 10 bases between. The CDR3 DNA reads TGTGCCAGCAGCTTAGGGGGGAGGAGCTCCTACGAGCAGTACTTC. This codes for CASSLGGRSSYEQYF.

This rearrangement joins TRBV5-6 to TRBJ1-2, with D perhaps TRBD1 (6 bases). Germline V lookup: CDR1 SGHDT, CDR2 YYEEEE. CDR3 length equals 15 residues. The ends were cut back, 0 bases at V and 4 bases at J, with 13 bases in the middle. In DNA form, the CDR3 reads TGTGCCAGCAGCTTGGCAGGGGCAGGGAGCTATGGCTACACCTTC. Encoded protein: CASSLAGAGSYGYTF.

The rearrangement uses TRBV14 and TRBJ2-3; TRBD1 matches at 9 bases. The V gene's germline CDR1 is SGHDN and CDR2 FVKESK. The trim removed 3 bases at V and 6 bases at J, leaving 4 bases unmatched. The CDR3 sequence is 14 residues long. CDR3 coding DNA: TGTGCCAGCAGCCACCAGGACAGGGGCGATACGCAGTATTTT. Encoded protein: CASSHQDRGDTQYF.

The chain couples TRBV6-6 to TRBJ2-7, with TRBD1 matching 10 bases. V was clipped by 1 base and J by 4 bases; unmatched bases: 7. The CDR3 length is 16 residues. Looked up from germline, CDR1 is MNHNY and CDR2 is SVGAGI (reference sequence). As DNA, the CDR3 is TGTGCCAGCAGTTACTACAAGACAGGGGGCGGATACGAGCAGTACTTC. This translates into CASSYYKTGGGYEQYF.